Given below is one TCR beta chain in context. In germline, CDR1 is SGHVS, CDR2 FQNEAQ. Trimming removed 1 base from V and 6 bases from J, with 9 bases in between. This CDR3 region has 13 residues. This sample was taken from a study of control samples from healthy donors and cancer patients. Clones were read by immunoSEQ multiplex PCR, and TCRdb kept only the in-frame ones, dropping some. The sample carries about 140,000 clones, about 90% recorded once. This chain links TRBV7-8 with TRBJ1-1; no clear D gene. Material: blood. The sequence was obtained from a man aged 18 to 30 in good health. The DNA for the CDR3 is TGTGCCAGCAGCTTAGGGGATTTAGCTGAAGCTTTCTTT. Translating gives CASSLGDLAEAFF.